Each of the 16 T cell receptor beta chains below was sequenced from the same sample in a study of shared clonotypes between healthy human individuals. Profiled with immunoSEQ multiplex PCR; TCRdb holds only in-frame clones, not every one. The table has approximately 2.5 million clones, around 90% seen once; the top ten hold 0.14%. What was sequenced was naive CD4+ T cells sorted from blood. Subset denoted: CD45RA+ positively selected. These TCRs come from a man younger than 35 in good health.

This chain joins TRBV5-8 and TRBJ2-5; D possibly uses TRBD1 or TRBD2 (5 bases each). The germline CDR1 and CDR2 sequences are SGHTS and YDEGEE. Between the trimmed V and J ends, which lost 2 bases and 5 bases, there was a span of 13 bases. This CDR3 spans 14 amino acids. Written as DNA, the CDR3 is TGTGCCAGCAGCTTTCTGGGACCCCGGGAGACCCAGTACTTC. It translates to CASSFLGPRETQYF.

This clone was seen only a few times. The J gene is TRBJ2-3, the V gene TRBV6-5, with D maybe TRBD2 (5 bases). The germline gives CDR1 MNHEY, CDR2 SVGAGI. The CDR3 is made up of 14 amino acids. V was cut by 6 bases and J by 0 bases, with 10 bases left in between. This CDR3 reads CASSDRGSTDTQYF. Here the CDR3 DNA reads TGTGCCAGCAGCGACCGGGGTAGCACAGATACGCAGTATTTT.

For this clone: At the DNA level, this CDR3 is encoded by other sequences in the same sample as well. The gene calls are TRBV11-2 and TRBJ2-5, with D possibly TRBD2 on 6 matching bases. The CDR3 extends over 14 amino acids. V was clipped by 1 base and J by 2 bases, with 8 bases between them. Germline loops: CDR1 SGHAT, CDR2 FQNNGV. The CDR3 DNA sequence: TGTGCCAGCAGCTTAGTACTAGCTCAAGAGACCCAGTACTTC. Amino acids: CASSLVLAQETQYF. Drawing the rest from reference TRBV11-2 and TRBJ2-5, the complete variable domain is EAGVAQSPRYKIIEKRQSVAFWCNPISGHATLYWYQQILGQGPKLLIQFQNNGVVDDSQLPKDRFSAERLKGVDSTLKIQPAKLEDSAVYLCASSLVLAQETQYFGPGTRLLVL.

As to this clone: The junction differs from germline at one of its ends, possibly a read error. The rearrangement joins TRBV6-5 to TRBJ2-7, with TRBD2 identical over 11 bases. Germline CDR1 is MNHEY and CDR2 is SVGAGI. The CDR3 totals 15 residues. The CDR3 sequence: CASSYLAGGSHEQYF. DNA of the CDR3: TGTGCCAGCAGTTACCTAGCGGGAGGCTCCCACGAGCAGTACTTC.

V gene TRBV7-2 combines with J gene TRBJ2-7; tentatively, D is TRBD2 (7 bases). CDR1 is SGHTA, CDR2 FQGNSA, per germline. V lost 5 bases, J lost 7 bases, and 21 bases lay in between. The CDR3 sequence is 15 residues long. The CDR3 here is CASSRYRVGGGEQYF. CDR3 nucleotides: TGTGCCAGCAGCCGCTACAGGGTGGGAGGGGGAGAGCAGTACTTC. Based on the CDR3 plus reference TRBV7-2 and TRBJ2-7, the full variable domain is GAGVSQSPSNKVTEKGKDVELRCDPISGHTALYWYRQSLGQGLEFLIYFQGNSAPDKSGLPSDRFSAERTGGSVSTLTIQRTQQEDSAVYLCASSRYRVGGGEQYFGPGTRLTVT.

As regards this clone: One junction end disagrees with the germline gene, perhaps due to a read error. This same CDR3 is encoded by further DNA sequences in the sample. The genes are TRBV7-2 and TRBJ2-7; D possibly corresponds to TRBD2 (6 bases). From germline, CDR1 is SGHTA and CDR2 FQGNSA. The CDR3 is 13 amino acids. The CDR3 loop reads CASSLATSYEQYF. DNA of the CDR3: TGTGCCAGCAGCCTAGCGACCTCCTACGAGCAGTACTTC.

This chain joins TRBV28 and TRBJ1-5; D is ambiguous. CDR3 length: 15 residues. Germline V gene lookup returns CDR1 MDHEN and CDR2 SYDVKM. V was trimmed by 3 bases and J by 2 bases, leaving 11 bases between them. This CDR3 is CASSFGQVGNQPQHF. The DNA of the CDR3 is TGTGCCAGCAGTTTTGGGCAGGTGGGCAATCAGCCCCAGCATTTT.

This sequence joins TRBV7-8 and TRBJ2-7, with 7 nucleotides matching TRBD1. Germline CDR1 is SGHVS and CDR2 is FQNEAQ. Unmatched junction bases numbered 7, after V lost 2 bases and J lost 6 bases. This CDR3 is 14 amino acids long. CDR3 bases: TGTGCCAGCAGCTTAAGGGGACAGCCCCTCGAGCAGTACTTC. Translating it yields CASSLRGQPLEQYF. The complete variable domain, with remaining parts taken from reference TRBV7-8 and TRBJ2-7, reads GAGVSQSPRYKVAKRGQDVALRCDPISGHVSLFWYQQALGQGPEFLTYFQNEAQLDKSGLPSDRFFAERPEGSVSTLKIQRTQQEDSAVYLCASSLRGQPLEQYFGPGTRLTVT.

On this clone itself: At the DNA level, this CDR3 is encoded by other sequences in the same sample as well. This chain links TRBV19 with TRBJ2-3; 11 bases agree with TRBD2. CDR3 length equals 14 residues. J lost 1 base, V lost 6 bases, and 0 bases had no gene match. Germline CDR1 LNHDA, CDR2 SQIVND (reference sequence). The CDR3, as DNA: TGTGCCAGTAGGACTAGCGGGGGCACAGATACGCAGTATTTT. This encodes CASRTSGGTDTQYF.

J is TRBJ1-4 and V is TRBV10-3, with TRBD1 as a possible D gene (5 bases). The germline V gene has CDR1 ENHRY and CDR2 SYGVKD. V lost 3 bases and J 8 bases, leaving 13 bases between the germline ends. CDR3 length equals 14 residues. The CDR3 coding sequence is TGTGCCATCAGTGATGCGGGGGAGGGAGAAAAACTGTTTTTT. Translated, it gives CAISDAGEGEKLFF.

The chain uses TRBV4-3 and TRBJ1-2; D is possibly TRBD1 (5 bases). Germline-derived CDR1 and CDR2 are LGHNA and YSLEER. The CDR3 is 16 amino acids. With 3 bases removed from V and 0 bases from J, the gap between germline ends came to 14 bases. In DNA form, the CDR3 reads TGCGCCAGCAGCCACTACGGGACGGCGCCTAACTATGGCTACACCTTC. Protein: CASSHYGTAPNYGYTF.

This CDR3 is CASSPGAGAWAYEQYF. The CDR3 DNA follows: TGTGCCAGCTCACCTGGGGCCGGGGCTTGGGCCTACGAGCAGTACTTC. The gene calls are TRBV18 and TRBJ2-7, with D tentatively TRBD1 or TRBD2 (5 bases each). The CDR3 consists of 16 residues. Trimming pared 3 bases from V and 2 bases from J, leaving 17 bases between. Germline V gene lookup returns CDR1 KGHSH and CDR2 LQKENI.

J is TRBJ2-3 and V is TRBV4-3; 15 bases match TRBD2. CDR1 is LGHNA, CDR2 YSLEER, per germline. Trimming at V came to 1 base and at J to 10 bases, leaving 3 bases not matched to a gene. This CDR3 comprises 15 residues. This chain's CDR3 is CASSQAGLAGGPQYF. CDR3 coding DNA: TGCGCCAGCAGCCAAGCGGGACTAGCGGGAGGACCGCAGTATTTT.

The chain recombines TRBV4-1 with TRBJ2-5; D is ambiguous. Between the trimmed V and J ends, which lost 3 bases and 11 bases, there was a span of 16 bases. The CDR3 runs 13 residues. The V gene's germline CDR1 is MGHRA and CDR2 YSYEKL. DNA of the CDR3: TGCGCCAGCAGCCAGCTACCGGGCGCAGAGCAGTACTTC. Translating gives CASSQLPGAEQYF.

The chain carries TRBV28 and TRBJ2-7; TRBD2 matches at 7 bases. This CDR3 is built from 14 residues. The germline V gene encodes CDR1 MDHEN and CDR2 SYDVKM. The ends lost 2 bases at V and 2 bases at J; junction bases unmatched: 3. The CDR3, as DNA: TGTGCCAGCAGTTTAGCTAGCGGCCCCTACGAGCAGTACTTC. It yields the protein CASSLASGPYEQYF.

To note about this clone: Other DNA sequences in the sample encode the same CDR3. This chain joins TRBV9 and TRBJ2-7; TRBD2 might be the D (7 bases). Germline CDR1 is SGDLS and CDR2 is YYNGEE. The CDR3 contains 14 residues. V dropped 4 bases and J dropped 2 bases, with 13 bases sitting between them. Here the CDR3 reads CASSLGGGTYEQYF. The DNA of the CDR3 is TGTGCCAGCAGCCTAGGGGGAGGGACCTACGAGCAGTACTTC.